This T cell receptor (beta chain) was recovered during a study of early T cells in non-severe SARS-CoV-2 infection. Looking at the study overall: Bulk RNA taken from unsorted whole blood was sequenced, leaving chains unpaired.

Study-level points and caveats: Private and CD4 specificities were missed by VDJdb matching, which favored anti-spike CD8 responses.

Researchers attached unique molecular identifiers to individual cDNA molecules. TCRdb passed the 5' RACE reads through MiXCR, listing each CDR3 protein once. Of 85,000 to 100,000 distinct CDR3 sequences in the sample, approximately 10% were seen once. In the case of this clonotype: Its specificity is not known.

Germline V CDR1 and CDR2: SGHDT, YYEEEE. The CDR3 totals 14 residues. Between the trimmed V and J ends, which lost 5 bases and 3 bases, there was a span of 13 bases. The sample was whole blood. The receptor comes from an adult who was a healthcare worker with PCR-confirmed SARS-CoV-2 infection or an uninfected control (not recorded which). V and J are TRBV5-6 and TRBJ2-3, with D possibly matching TRBD2 (5 bases). The CDR3 coding sequence is TGTGCCAGCAGACCCCATCCGGGAACAGATACGCAGTATTTT. It translates to CASRPHPGTDTQYF.